The clone carrying this TCR beta chain was recorded only once. Its antigen is unknown. This sample was included in a study of shared clonotypes between healthy human individuals. The study's findings and limits: Having only a few donors restricted how much genetic and exposure-history diversity was captured.

Clones were sequenced by immunoSEQ multiplex PCR, and TCRdb holds only the in-frame ones, with some missing. The table has 600,000 or so clones, roughly 98% seen once. CD45RO-negative, CCR7-positively selected cells formed the naive CD8 fraction, excluding terminally differentiated effector memory CD45RA+ cells. V dropped 1 base and J dropped 10; count of bases not matched to a gene: 7. This CDR3 has 16 amino acids. Germline V gene lookup returns CDR1 MNHEY and CDR2 SMNVEV (reference sequence). The material sequenced was naive CD8+ T cells sorted from blood. The V and J genes are TRBV27 and TRBJ2-1; TRBD2 agrees at 13 bases. The clonotype originates from a man aged 25-40 years in good health. DNA for the CDR3: TGTGCCAGCAGTTTATTAGGGACTAGCGGGGCCGGGGAGCAGTTCTTC. Its translation: CASSLLGTSGAGEQFF.